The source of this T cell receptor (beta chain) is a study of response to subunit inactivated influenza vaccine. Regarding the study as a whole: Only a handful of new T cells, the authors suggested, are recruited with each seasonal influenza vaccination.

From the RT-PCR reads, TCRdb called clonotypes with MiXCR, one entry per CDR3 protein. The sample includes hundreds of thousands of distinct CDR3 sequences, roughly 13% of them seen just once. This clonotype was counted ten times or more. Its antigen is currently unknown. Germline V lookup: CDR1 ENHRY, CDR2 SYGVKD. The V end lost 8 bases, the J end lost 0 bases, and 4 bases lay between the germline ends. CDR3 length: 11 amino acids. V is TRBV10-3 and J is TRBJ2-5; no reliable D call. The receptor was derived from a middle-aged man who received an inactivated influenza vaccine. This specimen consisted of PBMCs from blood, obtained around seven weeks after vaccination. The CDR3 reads CAIGDQETQYF. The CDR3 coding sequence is TGTGCCATCGGGGACCAAGAGACCCAGTACTTC.